A single sample gave rise to the 9 T cell receptor beta chains below, sequenced in a study of shared clonotypes between healthy human individuals. The assay was immunoSEQ multiplex PCR, and TCRdb's table has in-frame clones only and misses some. The sample contains a few hundred thousand clones, more than 75% of which appear only once. Sequencing used memory CD8+ T cells sorted from blood. Subset denoted: CD45RO+ cells pooled with CCR7-negative TemRA cells. The receptors were gathered from a young man in good health.

As for this clone: At one end, the junction sequence differs from germline, possibly due to a read error. The chain employs TRBV7-7 and TRBJ1-5; D call uncertain. There are 16 residues in the CDR3. CDR1 and CDR2 (germline): SSHAT, FNYEAQ (reference sequence). This chain's CDR3 is CASSFVFGDGNQPQHF. CDR3 sequence (DNA): TGTGCTAGCAGCTTCGTTTTTGGAGATGGCAATCAGCCCCAGCATTTT. Based on the CDR3 plus reference TRBV7-7 and TRBJ1-5, the full variable domain is GAGVSQSPRYKVTKRGQDVTLRCDPISSHATLYWYQQALGQGPEFLTYFNYEAQPDKSGLPSDRFSAERPEGSISTLTIQRTEQRDSAMYRCASSFVFGDGNQPQHFGDGTRLSIL.

The chain links TRBV9 to TRBJ2-7, with 9 bases lining up with TRBD1. V lost 2 bases to trimming and J lost 3 bases; unmatched junction nucleotides: 6. Germline CDR1 reads SGDLS; CDR2 reads YYNGEE. This CDR3 has 15 amino acids. The CDR3 sequence: CASSVSPGQGYEQYF. The CDR3 DNA is TGTGCCAGCAGCGTTTCGCCGGGACAGGGCTACGAGCAGTACTTC.

The rearrangement joins TRBV30 to TRBJ2-7, with TRBD1 identical over 7 bases. The junction had 4 bases not matched to a gene; V was cut back by 2 bases and J by 6 bases. Germline loops: CDR1 GTSNPN, CDR2 SVGIG (reference sequence). This CDR3 contains 12 residues. CDR3 sequence reads: CAWSTGVGEQYF. In nucleotides, the CDR3 is TGTGCCTGGAGTACAGGGGTAGGCGAGCAGTACTTC.

This clone is a singleton in its sample. The genes are TRBV7-9 and TRBJ2-3; TRBD2 is a possible D gene (6 bases). The CDR3 sequence is 12 residues long. Trimming stripped 7 bases from V and 10 bases from J, with 15 bases between. Germline CDR1 and CDR2: SEHNR and FQNEAQ (reference sequence). CDR3 protein: CASKGLQPAQYF. CDR3 in DNA: TGTGCCAGCAAGGGACTCCAACCCGCGCAGTATTTT.

The chain couples TRBV5-6 to TRBJ2-3; D may be TRBD1 (6 bases). Trimming stripped 4 bases from V and 2 bases from J, with 14 bases between. The germline gives CDR1 SGHDT, CDR2 YYEEEE. The CDR3 contains 15 residues. The CDR3 DNA reads TGTGCCAGCAGCAAGGACAGACCATCCACAGATACGCAGTATTTT. It translates to CASSKDRPSTDTQYF.

CDR3 bases: TGTGCCAGCAGCGGGAGGACGGAGACCCAGTACTTC. Its protein product is CASSGRTETQYF. This chain joins TRBV2 and TRBJ2-5, with 7 bases that match TRBD2. This CDR3 spans 12 amino acids. The ends lost 6 bases at V and 5 bases at J; junction bases unmatched: 3. Germline V gene data show CDR1 as SNHLY and CDR2 as FYNNEI.

This clone was found many times. The chain joins TRBV7-9 to TRBJ2-7; 9 nucleotides line up with TRBD1. CDR1 is SEHNR and CDR2 is FQNEAQ in the germline V gene (reference sequence). This CDR3 region has 15 residues. The V gene end was trimmed by 5 bases and the J gene end by 5 bases; junction bases not matched to a gene: 10. The CDR3 sequence: CASSVGTGNPDEQYF. Written as DNA, the CDR3 is TGTGCCAGCAGCGTCGGGACAGGGAATCCGGACGAGCAGTACTTC.

The chain has TRBV7-9 and TRBJ2-1, with no clear D. The CDR3 runs to 15 residues. The germline V and J ends were trimmed by 4 bases and 0 bases, with 10 bases remaining between them. CDR1 is SEHNR and CDR2 is FQNEAQ in the germline V gene (reference sequence). CDR3: CASSSSMSSYNEQFF. CDR3 nucleotide sequence: TGTGCCAGCAGCTCATCGATGAGCTCCTACAATGAGCAGTTCTTC.

The J gene is TRBJ1-2, the V gene TRBV5-5; D ambiguous. The CDR3 is made up of 12 amino acids. Germline V gene sequence: CDR1 SGHKS, CDR2 YYEKEE (reference sequence). V was trimmed by 0 bases and J by 2 bases, leaving 2 bases between them. CDR3 DNA: TGTGCCAGCAGCTTGGACAACTATGGCTACACCTTC. It encodes CASSLDNYGYTF. The full variable domain, completed using reference TRBV5-5 and TRBJ1-2, is DAGVTQSPTHLIKTRGQQVTLRCSPISGHKSVSWYQQVLGQGPQFIFQYYEKEERGRGNFPDRFSARQFPNYSSELNVNALLLGDSALYLCASSLDNYGYTFGSGTRLTVV.